Each of the 8 T cell receptor beta chains below was sequenced from the same sample in a study of blood T cell repertoires in COVID-19. Profiled with immunoSEQ multiplex PCR; TCRdb holds only in-frame clones, not every one. The sample includes 250,000 to 300,000 clones, approximately 86% of them seen just once. Sample: peripheral blood. All receptors come from a young woman with acute or convalescent COVID-19.

The count of this clone is one. The V call is TRBV5-4, the J call TRBJ2-7; TRBD1 matches 10 bases. The CDR3 covers 15 residues. Germline assignment: CDR1 SGHNT and CDR2 YYREEE (reference sequence). The ends lost 6 bases at V and 5 bases at J; junction bases unmatched: 11. The CDR3 loop is CASTRTGQGINEQYF. The DNA for the CDR3 is TGTGCCAGCACACGAACGGGACAGGGGATCAACGAGCAGTACTTC.

This clone showed up just a few times. The chain is built from TRBV9 and TRBJ2-7; unclear D gene. CDR3 length equals 15 residues. The germline V and J ends were trimmed by 0 bases and 2 bases, with 12 bases remaining between them. Germline CDR1 SGDLS, CDR2 YYNGEE. CDR3 region: CASSVAPTDAYEQYF. In DNA form, the CDR3 reads TGTGCCAGCAGCGTAGCCCCCACAGATGCCTACGAGCAGTACTTC. Drawing the rest from reference TRBV9 and TRBJ2-7, the complete variable domain is DSGVTQTPKHLITATGQRVTLRCSPRSGDLSVYWYQQSLDQGLQFLIQYYNGEERAKGNILERFSAQQFPDLHSELNLSSLELGDSALYFCASSVAPTDAYEQYFGPGTRLTVT.

This CDR3 reads CASSPGNGGYTF. The CDR3 coding sequence is TGCGCCAGCAGTCCAGGGAATGGTGGCTACACCTTC. The chain employs TRBV4-1 and TRBJ1-2, with D perhaps matching TRBD1 (5 bases). Looked up from germline, CDR1 is MGHRA and CDR2 is YSYEKL. V was shortened by 6 bases and J by 7 bases, with 12 bases between the two germline ends. CDR3 length: 12 amino acids.

The chain joins TRBV29-1 to TRBJ1-2, with 7 bases matching TRBD1. This CDR3 has 13 amino acids. Germline values: CDR1 SQVTM, CDR2 ANQGSEA. Losses at the gene ends were 6 bases for V and 6 bases for J; bases not matched to a gene: 10. CDR3 in DNA: TGCAGCGTAGTATTCGACAGGGACCATGGCTACACCTTC. This gives the protein CSVVFDRDHGYTF.

The genes are TRBV27 and TRBJ2-3, with 12 bases matching TRBD2. This CDR3 contains 17 residues. Germline CDR1 MNHEY, CDR2 SMNVEV (reference sequence). Trimming at V came to 5 bases and at J to 3 bases, leaving 9 bases not matched to a gene. For the CDR3, the DNA is TGTGCCAGCAGTACGTCTAGCGGGAGGGCCCGGACAGATACGCAGTATTTT. Protein product: CASSTSSGRARTDTQYF.

V gene TRBV6-5 combines with J gene TRBJ2-7; possible D gene TRBD2, 6 bases. Germline V gene lookup returns CDR1 MNHEY and CDR2 SVGAGI. This CDR3 region has 15 residues. V was trimmed by 5 bases and J by 2 bases, leaving 16 bases between them. The CDR3 nucleotides are TGTGCCAGCAGTCGGGACTCAAACCCTCCCTACGAGCAGTACTTC. As protein: CASSRDSNPPYEQYF.

CDR3 loop: CASSLQNTEKLFF. Written as DNA, the CDR3 is TGTGCCAGCAGCTTACAAAACACGGAAAAACTGTTTTTT. V usage is TRBV7-9 and J usage is TRBJ1-4; D not certain. Trimming pared 2 bases from V and 8 bases from J, leaving 9 bases between. The germline V gene has CDR1 SEHNR and CDR2 FQNEAQ (reference sequence). The CDR3 is made up of 13 amino acids.

The table lists this clone with a count of one. The V gene is TRBV6-5, the J gene TRBJ2-1; TRBD2 aligns across 9 bases. The CDR3 is 14 amino acids. Germline CDR1 MNHEY, CDR2 SVGAGI. V dropped 8 bases and J dropped 6; count of bases not matched to a gene: 8. CDR3 sequence: CASAGGQGPNEQFF. The CDR3 region has the DNA TGTGCCAGCGCGGGGGGGCAGGGTCCCAATGAGCAGTTCTTC.